The 27 T cell receptor beta chains reported below all come from one sample, sequenced in a study of T cells in Graves' hyperthyroidism and ophthalmopathy. TCR beta CDR3 sequences were amplified from RNA transcripts. When the TCR CDR3 underwent first-round RT-PCR, the HTBI primer set was used. From the multiplex PCR reads, TCRdb called clonotypes with MiXCR, one entry per CDR3 protein. This sample yields about 400,000 distinct CDR3 sequences, of which 13% are seen a single time; 9.2% belongs to the top ten. Specimen: blood. These receptors were collected from a woman aged 18-29 years with Graves' hyperthyroidism.

This clonotype showed up just a few times. A much larger clone differs from this one at a single base, so this may be a read error. The chain carries TRBV5-1 and TRBJ1-2, with D maybe TRBD1 (6 bases). The V end was cut by 3 bases, the J end by 12 bases, with 30 bases between. Germline lookup yields CDR1 SGHRS and CDR2 YFSETQ. The CDR3 has 17 amino acids. The CDR3 DNA is TGCGCCAGCAGCTCGGATCCAGGGGTTCGGTTGGGTCACGGCAACACCTTC. Protein: CASSSDPGVRLGHGNTF. Looking up the rest from reference TRBV5-1 and TRBJ1-2 gives the full variable domain: KAGVTQTPRYLIKTRGQQVTLSCSPISGHRSVSWYQQTPGQGLQFLFEYFSETQRNKGNFPGRFSGRQFSNSRSEMNVSTLELGDSALYLCASSSDPGVRLGHGNTFGSGTRLTVV.

This clonotype appeared many times. V usage is TRBV28 and J usage is TRBJ2-5, with 11 positions matching TRBD2. The CDR3 sequence is 16 residues long. V was clipped by 1 base and J by 4 bases; unmatched bases: 5. Germline CDR1 and CDR2: MDHEN and SYDVKM. The CDR3 here is CASSLSDLAGGETQYF. The CDR3 DNA is TGTGCCAGCAGTTTATCCGATCTAGCGGGGGGAGAGACCCAGTACTTC.

This clonotype was recorded many times. The chain recombines TRBV12-3 or TRBV12-4 with TRBJ1-1; TRBD1 is a possible D gene (5 bases). V was shortened by 7 bases and J by 0 bases, with 12 bases between the two germline ends. CDR3 length: 14 residues. CDR3 protein: CASTKNRMNTEAFF. CDR3 coding DNA: TGTGCCAGCACAAAAAACAGGATGAACACTGAAGCTTTCTTT.

This rearrangement joins TRBV11-3 to TRBJ1-1; D possibly corresponds to TRBD1 (5 bases). Germline CDR1 reads SGHNT; CDR2 reads YENEEA. CDR3 size: 13 residues. V was shortened by 5 bases and J by 4 bases, with 11 bases between the two germline ends. The CDR3 loop reads CASSPGHLTEAFF. For the CDR3, the DNA is TGTGCCAGCAGCCCCGGACACCTCACTGAAGCTTTCTTT.

This clonotype was seen many times. The rearrangement links TRBV5-1 to TRBJ1-1; TRBD1 might be the D (6 bases). The CDR3 sequence is 18 residues long. V lost 2 bases to trimming and J lost 6 bases, with 26 bases between them. The germline gives CDR1 SGHRS, CDR2 YFSETQ. The CDR3 region has the DNA TGCGCCAGCAGCTTCGGCGGGGGCACGAGGGGCCGCAACGCTGAAGCTTTCTTT. Its translation is CASSFGGGTRGRNAEAFF. The entire variable domain, with the rest obtained from reference TRBV5-1 and TRBJ1-1, is as follows: KAGVTQTPRYLIKTRGQQVTLSCSPISGHRSVSWYQQTPGQGLQFLFEYFSETQRNKGNFPGRFSGRQFSNSRSEMNVSTLELGDSALYLCASSFGGGTRGRNAEAFFGQGTRLTVV.

This clonotype was picked up a small number of times. A clone one base away is much larger, so this may be a read error. The chain combines TRBV27 with TRBJ2-1, with a tentative D call TRBD2 (5 bases). This CDR3 comprises 16 residues. The germline CDR1 and CDR2 sequences are MNHEY and SMNVEV (reference sequence). CDR3 DNA: TGTGCCAGCATGTCAGTGACGGGGATCTCCTGCAATGAGCAGTTCTTC. Protein: CASMSVTGISCNEQFF.

This clonotype appeared many times. The CDR3 sequence: CASTQERRGGSYEQYF. The CDR3 region has the DNA TGTGCCAGCACCCAAGAAAGACGGGGGGGGTCCTACGAGCAGTACTTC. The chain is built from TRBV5-5 and TRBJ2-7; 8 positions agree with TRBD2. V gave up 6 bases and J gave up 1 base; unmatched junction bases: 12. This CDR3 has 16 residues. Germline assignment: CDR1 SGHKS and CDR2 YYEKEE (reference sequence).

V usage is TRBV2 and J usage is TRBJ2-7; 11 nucleotides align to TRBD2. The CDR3 is 14 residues long. Trimming removed 7 bases from V and 4 bases from J; junction bases left unmatched: 6. CDR1 and CDR2 from the germline V gene are SNHLY and FYNNEI. In nucleotides, the CDR3 is TGTGCCAGCAAGTTCTCTAGCGGGAGGTACGAGCAGTACTTC. Residues: CASKFSSGRYEQYF.

There are a few counts of this clonotype. This chain joins TRBV20-1 and TRBJ1-4; the D is unclear. V lost 3 bases, J lost 0 bases, and 8 bases lay in between. There are 14 residues in the CDR3. The germline gives CDR1 DFQATT, CDR2 SNEGSKA (reference sequence). The CDR3 DNA is TGCAGTGCTAGCCACAGCGCAACTAATGAAAAACTGTTTTTT. Its protein is CSASHSATNEKLFF.

This clonotype has at least ten counts. This rearrangement joins TRBV28 to TRBJ2-7; D is uncertain. CDR3 size: 14 residues. Germline V CDR1 and CDR2: MDHEN, SYDVKM. The germline V and J ends were trimmed by 2 bases and 5 bases, with 13 bases remaining between them. CDR3 nucleotides: TGTGCCAGCAGTTTAAGTTGGGGTGGGCACGAGCAGTACTTC. Its protein is CASSLSWGGHEQYF.

This clonotype was counted ten times or more. The gene calls are TRBV11-2 and TRBJ1-1, with D tentatively TRBD1 (5 bases). In germline, CDR1 is SGHAT, CDR2 FQNNGV. Trimming left V 3 bases short and J 5 bases short, with 13 bases between. This CDR3 region has 14 residues. In DNA form, the CDR3 reads TGTGCCAGCAGCTTTTTCGCCCGGGGGACTGAAGCTTTCTTT. This sequence encodes CASSFFARGTEAFF.

This clonotype was observed at least ten times. This rearrangement joins TRBV5-6 to TRBJ2-5; D may match TRBD1 or TRBD2 (6 bases each). This CDR3 has 17 residues. The V gene lost 4 bases and the J gene lost 5 bases, with 24 bases spanning the gap. CDR1 and CDR2 from the germline V gene are SGHDT and YYEEEE. The CDR3 DNA reads TGTGCCAGCAGCGACCCCCGGGGGACAACGGGACGGGAGACCCAGTACTTC. Its translation is CASSDPRGTTGRETQYF. Using reference TRBV5-6 and TRBJ2-5 for the parts outside the CDR3, the full variable domain is DAGVTQSPTHLIKTRGQQVTLRCSPKSGHDTVSWYQQALGQGPQFIFQYYEEEERQRGNFPDRFSGHQFPNYSSELNVNALLLGDSALYLCASSDPRGTTGRETQYFGPGTRLLVL.

This rearrangement joins TRBV25-1 to TRBJ1-5; D might be TRBD1 (5 bases). The V gene's germline CDR1 is MGHDK and CDR2 SYGVNS. CDR3 length: 13 residues. V gave up 6 bases and J gave up 4 bases, with 10 bases separating them. CDR3 region: CASREAGNQPQHF. The CDR3 bases are TGTGCCAGCAGGGAGGCAGGGAATCAGCCCCAGCATTTT.

This clonotype was detected ten times or more. V is TRBV7-3 and J is TRBJ2-3, with D possibly matching TRBD2 (6 bases). Germline CDR1 and CDR2: SGHTA and FQGTGA. CDR3 size: 14 residues. Trimming left V 3 bases short and J 1 base short, with 8 bases between. The CDR3 coding sequence is TGTGCCAGCAGCTTCGGGGGTGGCACAGATACGCAGTATTTT. Protein: CASSFGGGTDTQYF.

This clonotype has at least ten counts. V is TRBV20-1 and J is TRBJ2-1; D gene uncertain. V was shortened by 0 bases and J by 8 bases, with 5 bases between the two germline ends. Germline CDR1 DFQATT, CDR2 SNEGSKA (reference sequence). The CDR3 is 11 residues long. In nucleotides, the CDR3 is TGCAGTGCTAGAGAGAACTATGAGCAGTTCTTC. Protein product: CSARENYEQFF.

This clonotype was counted at least ten times. CDR3 protein: CASSLRQSSYNSPLHF. CDR3 in DNA: TGCGCCAGCAGCTTACGACAAAGCTCCTATAATTCACCCCTCCACTTT. V gene TRBV5-1 combines with J gene TRBJ1-6; no firm D call. The CDR3 is 16 residues long. V was cut by 2 bases and J by 0 bases, with 9 bases left in between. The germline V gene has CDR1 SGHRS and CDR2 YFSETQ.

This clonotype was observed many times. The chain joins TRBV2 to TRBJ1-3, with D maybe TRBD1 (5 bases). Germline V gene data show CDR1 as SNHLY and CDR2 as FYNNEI. The CDR3 length is 15 residues. V lost 7 bases, J lost 0 bases, and 13 bases lay in between. The CDR3 bases are TGTGCCAGCAAGGGTCAGGGTCCCTCTGGAAACACCATATATTTT. It codes for CASKGQGPSGNTIYF. The whole variable domain, filled in from reference TRBV2 and TRBJ1-3, reads EPEVTQTPSHQVTQMGQEVILRCVPISNHLYFYWYRQILGQKVEFLVSFYNNEISEKSEIFDDQFSVERPDGSNFTLKIRSTKLEDSAMYFCASKGQGPSGNTIYFGEGSWLTVV.

Only a few counts were recorded for this clonotype. This rearrangement joins TRBV28 to TRBJ1-1, with D hard to call. Germline CDR1 reads MDHEN; CDR2 reads SYDVKM. The V gene lost 1 base and the J gene lost 7 bases, with 7 bases spanning the gap. The CDR3 runs 12 residues. The CDR3 is CASSLFGSEAFF. The CDR3 nucleotides read TGTGCCAGCAGTTTATTTGGCAGTGAAGCTTTCTTT.

The table lists this clonotype with many counts. The V call is TRBV6-1, the J call TRBJ2-7, with unresolved D. V was trimmed by 6 bases and J by 1 base, leaving 19 bases between them. CDR3 size: 16 residues. Germline CDR1 MNHNS, CDR2 SASEGT. The CDR3 sequence is CASSPGPQLGSYEQYF. CDR3 coding DNA: TGTGCCAGCAGCCCCGGCCCTCAATTGGGGTCCTACGAGCAGTACTTC.

This clonotype was detected only a few times. The rearrangement uses TRBV2 and TRBJ2-7; possibly TRBD1 or TRBD2 for D (5 bases each). The CDR3 length is 13 residues. The V and J ends lost 8 bases and 4 bases respectively, with 15 bases between them. CDR1 and CDR2 (germline): SNHLY, FYNNEI. Here the CDR3 DNA reads TGTGCCAGCCGCCGGGGCGAGCCTTACGAGCAGTACTTC. It translates to CASRRGEPYEQYF. The variable domain in full, completed from reference TRBV2 and TRBJ2-7, reads EPEVTQTPSHQVTQMGQEVILRCVPISNHLYFYWYRQILGQKVEFLVSFYNNEISEKSEIFDDQFSVERPDGSNFTLKIRSTKLEDSAMYFCASRRGEPYEQYFGPGTRLTVT.

This clonotype appeared many times. The V gene is TRBV9, the J gene TRBJ1-5; 8 bases fit TRBD1. Germline-derived CDR1 and CDR2 are SGDLS and YYNGEE. V was clipped by 3 bases and J by 1 base; unmatched bases: 3. This CDR3 contains 15 residues. For the CDR3, the DNA is TGTGCCAGCAGCGAGGGACAGGCAAGCAATCAGCCCCAGCATTTT. Protein: CASSEGQASNQPQHF.

This clonotype was seen many times. The V call is TRBV7-9, the J call TRBJ2-1, with 11 bases aligning to TRBD2. Germline V gene sequence: CDR1 SEHNR, CDR2 FQNEAQ (reference sequence). The ends lost 8 bases at V and 4 bases at J; junction bases unmatched: 19. The CDR3 consists of 19 residues. This CDR3 is CASHSLGSWGLADYNEQFF. The CDR3 nucleotides are TGTGCCAGCCACAGCTTAGGTTCTTGGGGACTAGCGGATTACAATGAGCAGTTCTTC.

The chain carries TRBV9 and TRBJ2-2; 10 bases are a match to TRBD2. Germline CDR1 SGDLS, CDR2 YYNGEE. This CDR3 region has 15 residues. Trimming at V came to 4 bases and at J to 5 bases, leaving 5 bases not matched to a gene. In nucleotides, the CDR3 is TGTGCCAGCAGCTCCACAGCGGGAGGGACCGGGGAGCTGTTTTTT. Protein: CASSSTAGGTGELFF.

The gene calls are TRBV29-1 and TRBJ2-2; D is perhaps TRBD1 or TRBD2 (5 bases each). Germline V gene sequence: CDR1 SQVTM, CDR2 ANQGSEA. This CDR3 has 14 amino acids. V lost 4 bases to trimming and J lost 5 bases, with 14 bases between them. The CDR3 nucleotides are TGCAGCGTTGTAGGGACGGAGAATACCGGGGAGCTGTTTTTT. Amino acid sequence: CSVVGTENTGELFF.

This clonotype was observed at least ten times. The chain links TRBV28 to TRBJ2-7; D perhaps matches TRBD2 (5 bases). CDR1 and CDR2 (germline): MDHEN, SYDVKM. V shed 5 bases and J shed 5 bases, with 19 bases lying between them. CDR3 length: 15 amino acids. The CDR3 sequence is CASSPPSRGPHEQYF. The CDR3 DNA follows: TGTGCCAGCAGTCCCCCGTCTCGCGGGCCCCACGAGCAGTACTTC.

This clonotype has just a few counts. This chain links TRBV4-3 with TRBJ1-1; D ambiguous. V lost 0 bases, J lost 6 bases, and 11 bases lay in between. Germline-derived CDR1 and CDR2 are LGHNA and YSLEER. The CDR3 consists of 14 residues. The CDR3 DNA follows: TGCGCCAGCAGCCAAGAGTTAGGGTACCCTGAAGCTTTCTTT. Translating gives CASSQELGYPEAFF.

This chain connects TRBV12-3 or TRBV12-4 to TRBJ2-2; 7 bases are shared with TRBD1. The CDR3 extends over 15 amino acids. After removal of 2 bases from V and 6 bases from J, the junction contained 6 bases not matched to a gene. The chain's CDR3 is CASSLTTRGSGELFF. In DNA, the CDR3 is TGTGCCAGCAGTTTAACCACCAGGGGGTCCGGGGAGCTGTTTTTT.